Given below is one T cell receptor beta chain in context. Its antigen is still unknown. The read finishes 3 residues shy of the CDR3 end, and the germline J gene is used to complete it. The CDR3 loop spans 14 amino acids. CDR1 and CDR2 (germline): LNHDA, SQIVND (reference sequence). The ends lost 3 bases at V and 5 bases at J; junction bases unmatched: 4. These data belong to a study of T cells in women clearing cervical HPV infection. Data came from immunoSEQ multiplex PCR; TCRdb stores just in-frame clones and leaves some out. The sample's table shows tens of thousands of clones. The study's findings and limits: Effector/memory and HPV-specific T cells were not isolated, and association timing is unknown.

The sequence derives from a woman between 18 and 70 years old with a cervical HPV16 infection that either progressed to CIN3+ or cleared (not recorded which). The material sequenced was blood buffy coat. The chain carries TRBV19 and TRBJ2-5; 9 bases are a match to TRBD2. CDR3 sequence: CASSMLAGAETQYF. The CDR3 bases that were read are TGTGCCAGTAGTATGTTAGCGGGAGCGGAGACC.